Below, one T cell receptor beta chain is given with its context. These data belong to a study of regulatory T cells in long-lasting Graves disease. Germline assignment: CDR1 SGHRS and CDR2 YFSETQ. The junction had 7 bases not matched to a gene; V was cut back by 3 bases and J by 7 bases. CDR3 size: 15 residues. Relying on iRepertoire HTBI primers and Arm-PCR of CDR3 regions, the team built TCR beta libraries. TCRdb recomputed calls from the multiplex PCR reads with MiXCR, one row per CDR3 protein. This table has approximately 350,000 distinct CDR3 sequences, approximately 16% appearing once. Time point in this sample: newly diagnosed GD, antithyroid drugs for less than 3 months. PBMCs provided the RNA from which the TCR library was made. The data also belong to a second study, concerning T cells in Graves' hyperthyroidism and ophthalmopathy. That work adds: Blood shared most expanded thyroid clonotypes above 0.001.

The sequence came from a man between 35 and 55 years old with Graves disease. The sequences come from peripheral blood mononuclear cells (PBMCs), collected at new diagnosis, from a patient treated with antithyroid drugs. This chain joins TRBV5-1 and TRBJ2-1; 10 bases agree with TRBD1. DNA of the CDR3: TGCGCCAGCAGCTCGGGACAGGGGATTCAGAATGAGCAGTTCTTC. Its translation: CASSSGQGIQNEQFF.